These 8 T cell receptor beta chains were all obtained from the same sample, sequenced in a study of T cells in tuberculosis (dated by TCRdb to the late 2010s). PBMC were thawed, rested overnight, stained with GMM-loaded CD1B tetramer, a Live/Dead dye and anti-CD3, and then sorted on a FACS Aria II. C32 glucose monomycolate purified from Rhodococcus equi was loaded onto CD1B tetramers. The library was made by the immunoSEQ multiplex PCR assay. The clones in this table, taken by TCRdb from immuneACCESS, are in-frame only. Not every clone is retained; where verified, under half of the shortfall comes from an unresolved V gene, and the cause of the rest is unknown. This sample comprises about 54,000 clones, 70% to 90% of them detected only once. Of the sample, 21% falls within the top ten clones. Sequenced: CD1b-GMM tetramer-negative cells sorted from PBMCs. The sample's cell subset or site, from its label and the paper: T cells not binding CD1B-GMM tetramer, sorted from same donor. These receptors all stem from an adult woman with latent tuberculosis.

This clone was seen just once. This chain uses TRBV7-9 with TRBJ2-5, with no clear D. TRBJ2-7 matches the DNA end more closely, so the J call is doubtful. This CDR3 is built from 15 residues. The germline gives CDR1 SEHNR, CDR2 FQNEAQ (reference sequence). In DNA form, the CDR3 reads TGTGCCAGCAGCTTAGGGCGGTTGAGCTCCTACGAGCAGTACTTC. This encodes CASSLGRLSSYEQYF.

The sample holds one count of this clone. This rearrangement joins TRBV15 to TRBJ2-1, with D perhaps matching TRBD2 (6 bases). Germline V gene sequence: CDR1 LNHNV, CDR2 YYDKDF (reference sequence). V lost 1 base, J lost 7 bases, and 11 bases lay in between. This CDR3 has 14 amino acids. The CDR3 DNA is TGTGCCACCAGCAGAGCCCACCGGGGGAATGAGCAGTTCTTC. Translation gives CATSRAHRGNEQFF.

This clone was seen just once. CDR3 bases: TGTGCCAGCAGTCGACTCTTCCCAAAACTCTACGAGCAGTACTTC. This encodes CASSRLFPKLYEQYF. The gene calls are TRBV6-1 and TRBJ2-7; D unclear. This CDR3 has 15 amino acids. V dropped 5 bases and J dropped 3 bases, with 17 bases sitting between them. In germline, CDR1 is MNHNS, CDR2 SASEGT.

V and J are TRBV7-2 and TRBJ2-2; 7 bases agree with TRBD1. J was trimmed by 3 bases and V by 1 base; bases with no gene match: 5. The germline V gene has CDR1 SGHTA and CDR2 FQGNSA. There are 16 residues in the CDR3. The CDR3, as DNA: TGTGCCAGCAGCTTAGTAGGGGGCTACGACACCGGGGAGCTGTTTTTT. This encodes CASSLVGGYDTGELFF.

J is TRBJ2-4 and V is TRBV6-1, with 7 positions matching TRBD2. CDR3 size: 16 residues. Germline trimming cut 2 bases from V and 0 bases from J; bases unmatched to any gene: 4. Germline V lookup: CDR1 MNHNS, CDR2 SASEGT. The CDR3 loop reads CASSELAVIAKNIQYF. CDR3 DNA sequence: TGTGCCAGCAGTGAACTAGCGGTTATAGCCAAAAACATTCAGTACTTC.

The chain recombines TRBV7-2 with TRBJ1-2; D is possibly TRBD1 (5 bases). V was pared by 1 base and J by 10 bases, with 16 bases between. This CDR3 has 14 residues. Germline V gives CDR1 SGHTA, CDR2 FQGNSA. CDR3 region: CASSLVAGSMDYTF. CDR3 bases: TGTGCCAGCAGCTTAGTTGCAGGGTCTATGGACTACACCTTC.

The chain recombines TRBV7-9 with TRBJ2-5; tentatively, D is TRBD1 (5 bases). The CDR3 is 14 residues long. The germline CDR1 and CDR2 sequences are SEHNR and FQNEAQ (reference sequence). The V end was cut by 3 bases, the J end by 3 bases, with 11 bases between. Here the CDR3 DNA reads TGTGCCAGCAGCTTCTCAGGGATTGAAGAGACCCAGTACTTC. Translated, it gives CASSFSGIEETQYF. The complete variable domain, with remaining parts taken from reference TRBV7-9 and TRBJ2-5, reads DTGVSQNPRHKITKRGQNVTFRCDPISEHNRLYWYRQTLGQGPEFLTYFQNEAQLEKSRLLSDRFSAERPKGSFSTLEIQRTEQGDSAMYLCASSFSGIEETQYFGPGTRLLVL.

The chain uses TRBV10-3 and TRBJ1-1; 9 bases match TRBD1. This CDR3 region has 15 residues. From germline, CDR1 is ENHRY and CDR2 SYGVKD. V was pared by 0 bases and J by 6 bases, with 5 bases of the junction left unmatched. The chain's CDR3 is CAISESLGQGSEAFF. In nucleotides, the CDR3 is TGTGCCATCAGTGAGTCTCTGGGACAGGGCTCTGAAGCTTTCTTT.